This T cell receptor beta chain was captured in a study of blood T cell repertoires in COVID-19. Study as a whole: Sites in the United States, Italy and Spain provided acute and convalescent COVID-19 samples. The cDNA or gDNA used as material had been derived from T cells, B-cell-depleted T cells, or PBMCs.

Seattle-derived patients entered the study during active infection and were followed longitudinally. This CDR3 has 13 amino acids. Germline CDR1 is SGDLS and CDR2 is YYNGEE. V was trimmed by 3 bases and J by 1 base, leaving 7 bases between them. Original processing methods: For nucleated cells, counts were estimated from reference gene primer amplification. Clones were read by immunoSEQ multiplex PCR, and TCRdb kept only the in-frame ones, dropping some. V, J and clone size were drawn from that table, and D and trimming were deduced from the DNA. The sample holds about 73,000 clones, more than 70% seen once. This clone was detected only a few times.

This sequence was found in a man aged 65 to 85 with COVID-19, enrolled during active disease. The chain has TRBV9 and TRBJ1-1, with no clear D. The material sequenced was peripheral blood. CDR3 in amino acids: CASSGQANTEAFF. CDR3 nucleotide sequence: TGTGCCAGCAGCGGGCAGGCGAACACTGAAGCTTTCTTT.